These 3 T cell receptor beta chains originate from one sample sequenced in a study of brain T cells in children with intractable seizures. Documented time point: blood from clinic visit 5 months post-surgery; TSC patient then seizure free. This table comes from immunoSEQ multiplex PCR, and its TCRdb copy is limited to in-frame clones, with some not included. This sample carries about 340,000 clones, over 90% of them seen once, and the ten largest clones take 4.5% to 7%. The specimen was peripheral blood, collected roughly 5 months after surgery. The receptors were gathered from a boy in the first two years of life with tuberous sclerosis and intractable seizures.

Only one count was recorded for this clone. The chain joins TRBV30 to TRBJ1-1; 9 bases are shared with TRBD1. This CDR3 has 17 amino acids. V lost 1 base to trimming and J lost 0 bases; unmatched junction nucleotides: 9. CDR1 and CDR2 from the germline V gene are GTSNPN and SVGIG (reference sequence). CDR3 sequence (DNA): TGTGCCTGGAGTGGAAGGGACAGGGTAGTACTGAACACTGAAGCTTTCTTT. Translating gives CAWSGRDRVVLNTEAFF.

This clone has more than one count but fewer than ten. The chain has TRBV24-1 and TRBJ1-5; maybe TRBD1 (5 bases). Per germline, CDR1 KGHDR and CDR2 SFDVKD. The CDR3 runs 15 residues. Trimming removed 7 bases at V and 1 base at J, with 13 bases between. As DNA, the CDR3 is TGTGCCACCAGAGAGTCGAGACAGAGCAATCAGCCCCAGCATTTT. It encodes CATRESRQSNQPQHF.

V is TRBV6-6 and J is TRBJ1-1, with TRBD1 identical over 10 bases. Germline trimming cut 6 bases from V and 6 bases from J; bases unmatched to any gene: 7. The CDR3 runs to 14 residues. CDR1 and CDR2 from the germline V gene are MNHNY and SVGAGI (reference sequence). The CDR3 sequence: CASRNRQGAPEAFF. The DNA for the CDR3 is TGTGCCAGCAGAAACCGACAGGGGGCCCCTGAAGCTTTCTTT.